The T cell receptor beta chain described here comes from a study of cytomegalovirus exposure and HLA in healthy donors. General study points: In a later analysis, a missense DCLRE1C variant was linked to TCR beta V- and J-gene trimming.

Regarding this clone: Its specificity is not known.

The PCR employed 60 Vbeta primers together with 13 Jbeta primers. Sequencing used immunoSEQ multiplex PCR; TCRdb keeps in-frame clones, though not all of them. The table shows some 170,000 clones, with roughly 77% occurring only once. The trim removed 4 bases at V and 5 bases at J, leaving 9 bases unmatched. CDR1 and CDR2 (germline): SGHRS, YFSETQ. The CDR3 is made up of 17 amino acids. The sequencing sample was made of PBMCs. The rearrangement uses TRBV5-1 and TRBJ2-1, with 13 bases lining up with TRBD2. The source is a woman aged 18-29 years in good health and CMV-seronegative. This CDR3 reads CASSLVAGLAGNNEQFF. In nucleotides, the CDR3 is TGCGCCAGCAGCCTGGTCGCGGGACTAGCGGGGAACAATGAGCAGTTCTTC.